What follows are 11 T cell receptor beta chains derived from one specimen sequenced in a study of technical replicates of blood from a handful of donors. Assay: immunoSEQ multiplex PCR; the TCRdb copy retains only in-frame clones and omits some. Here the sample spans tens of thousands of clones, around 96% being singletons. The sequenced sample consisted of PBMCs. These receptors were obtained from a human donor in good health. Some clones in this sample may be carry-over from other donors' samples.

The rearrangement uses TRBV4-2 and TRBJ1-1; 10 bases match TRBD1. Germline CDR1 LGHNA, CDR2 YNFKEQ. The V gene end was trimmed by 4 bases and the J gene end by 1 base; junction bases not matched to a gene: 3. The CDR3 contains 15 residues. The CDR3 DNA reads TGTGCCAGCAGCCCGGGGGACAGGGGGAACACTGAAGCTTTCTTT. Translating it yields CASSPGDRGNTEAFF.

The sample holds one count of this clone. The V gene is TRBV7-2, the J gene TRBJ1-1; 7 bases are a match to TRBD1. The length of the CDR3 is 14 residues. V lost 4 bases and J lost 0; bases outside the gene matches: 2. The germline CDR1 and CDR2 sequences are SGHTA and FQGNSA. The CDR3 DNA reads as TGTGCCAGCAGCTCGGGACAGCTGAACACTGAAGCTTTCTTT. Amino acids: CASSSGQLNTEAFF.

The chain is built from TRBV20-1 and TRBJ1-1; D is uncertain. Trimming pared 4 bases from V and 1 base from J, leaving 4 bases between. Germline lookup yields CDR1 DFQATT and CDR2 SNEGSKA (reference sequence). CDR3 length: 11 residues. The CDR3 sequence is CSANKNTEAFF. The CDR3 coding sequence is TGCAGTGCTAATAAGAACACTGAAGCTTTCTTT.

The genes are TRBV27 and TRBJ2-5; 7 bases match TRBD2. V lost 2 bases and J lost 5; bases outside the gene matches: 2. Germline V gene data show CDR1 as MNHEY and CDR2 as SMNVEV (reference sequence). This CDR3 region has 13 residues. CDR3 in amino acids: CASSLVGRETQYF. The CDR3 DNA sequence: TGTGCCAGCAGTTTAGTCGGGAGGGAGACCCAGTACTTC.

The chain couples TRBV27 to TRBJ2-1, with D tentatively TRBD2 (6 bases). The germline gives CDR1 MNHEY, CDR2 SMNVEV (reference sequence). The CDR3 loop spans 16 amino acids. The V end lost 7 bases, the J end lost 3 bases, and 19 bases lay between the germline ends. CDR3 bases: TGTGCCAGCACCCCCTCTGCTCGGACTATCTACAATGAGCAGTTCTTC. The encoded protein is CASTPSARTIYNEQFF.

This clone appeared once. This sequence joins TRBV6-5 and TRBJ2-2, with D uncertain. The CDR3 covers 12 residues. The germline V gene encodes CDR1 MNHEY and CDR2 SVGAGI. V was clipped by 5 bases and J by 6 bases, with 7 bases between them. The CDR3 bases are TGTGCCAGCAGTCCGAGAGCCGGGGAGCTGTTTTTT. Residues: CASSPRAGELFF.

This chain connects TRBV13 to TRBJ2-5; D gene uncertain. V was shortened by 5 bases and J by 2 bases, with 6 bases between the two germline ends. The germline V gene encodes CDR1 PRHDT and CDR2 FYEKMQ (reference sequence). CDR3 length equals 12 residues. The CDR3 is CASSRAQETQYF. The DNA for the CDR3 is TGTGCCAGCAGCCGAGCGCAAGAGACCCAGTACTTC.

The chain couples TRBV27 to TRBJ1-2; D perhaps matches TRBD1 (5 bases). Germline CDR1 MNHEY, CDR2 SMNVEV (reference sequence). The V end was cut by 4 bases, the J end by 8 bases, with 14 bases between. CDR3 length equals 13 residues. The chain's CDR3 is CASSSVQGYGYTF. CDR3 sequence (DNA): TGTGCCAGCAGTTCGGTCCAGGGATACGGCTACACCTTC.

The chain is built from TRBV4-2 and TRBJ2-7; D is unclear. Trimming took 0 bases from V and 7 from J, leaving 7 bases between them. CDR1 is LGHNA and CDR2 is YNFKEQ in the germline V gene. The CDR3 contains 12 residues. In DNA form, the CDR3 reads TGTGCCAGCAGCCAAGACGCTAGAGAGCAGTACTTC. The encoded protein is CASSQDAREQYF.

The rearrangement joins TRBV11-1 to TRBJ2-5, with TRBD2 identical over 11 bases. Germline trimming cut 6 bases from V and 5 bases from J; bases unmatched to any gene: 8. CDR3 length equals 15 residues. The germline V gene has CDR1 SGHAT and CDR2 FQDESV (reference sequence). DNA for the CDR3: TGTGCCAGCAGTACCGGGACTAGCGGACGGGAGACCCAGTACTTC. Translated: CASSTGTSGRETQYF.

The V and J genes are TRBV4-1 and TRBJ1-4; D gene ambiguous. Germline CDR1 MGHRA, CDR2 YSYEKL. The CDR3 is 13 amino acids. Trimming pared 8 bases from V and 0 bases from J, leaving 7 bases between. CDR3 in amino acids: CASGGATNEKLFF. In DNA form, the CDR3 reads TGCGCCAGCGGAGGCGCAACTAATGAAAAACTGTTTTTT.